Each of the 14 T cell receptor beta chains below was sequenced from the same sample in a study of OX40 agonist ivuxolimab in advanced cancers. The table came from immunoSEQ multiplex PCR; TCRdb's copy has only in-frame clones and leaves some out. This sample yields about 79,000 clones, of which approximately 86% are seen a single time; more than 3.5% belongs to the top ten. The sequenced sample was CD4+ or CD8+ T cells sorted from blood, obtained in a trial of the OX40 agonist ivuxolimab. These receptors were obtained from an adult with an advanced solid tumor such as melanoma, head and neck, liver or kidney cancer.

The DNA for the CDR3 is TGTGCCGGCGGGGGGCAAGGCACTGAAGCTTTCTTT. Protein: CAGGGQGTEAFF. The chain has TRBV7-9 and TRBJ1-1; possible D gene TRBD1, 6 bases. Germline CDR1 SEHNR, CDR2 FQNEAQ (reference sequence). V was cut by 11 bases and J by 4 bases, with 14 bases left in between. The CDR3 runs 12 residues.

The J gene is TRBJ2-1, the V gene TRBV4-1; 14 bases align to TRBD2. The V segment lost 4 bases and the J segment 5 bases; nucleotides outside the gene matches: 13. The CDR3 has 19 residues. CDR1 is MGHRA and CDR2 is YSYEKL in the germline V gene. CDR3 in amino acids: CASSLQTSGRVLGHNEQFF. The CDR3 region has the DNA TGCGCCAGCAGCCTCCAGACTAGCGGGAGGGTCCTAGGGCACAATGAGCAGTTCTTC.

This clone occurred a few times. The V gene is TRBV6-5, the J gene TRBJ2-2; either TRBD1 or TRBD2 may fit D (6 bases each). With 4 bases removed from V and 3 bases from J, the gap between germline ends came to 12 bases. In germline, CDR1 is MNHEY, CDR2 SVGAGI. This CDR3 is built from 15 residues. The CDR3 reads CASSSGAWDTGELFF. The CDR3 nucleotides read TGTGCCAGCAGTTCGGGGGCATGGGACACCGGGGAGCTGTTTTTT.

The chain carries TRBV7-2 and TRBJ2-3; D might be TRBD1 or TRBD2, each matching 5 bases. This CDR3 region has 13 residues. Trimming left V 5 bases short and J 10 bases short, with 16 bases between. Germline CDR1 and CDR2: SGHTA and FQGNSA. CDR3 sequence reads: CASSPQTDGAQYF. CDR3 nucleotide sequence: TGTGCCAGCAGCCCGCAGACAGACGGGGCGCAGTATTTT.

The chain is built from TRBV6-1 and TRBJ2-7, with D hard to call. V shed 8 bases and J shed 0 bases, with 11 bases lying between them. Per germline, CDR1 MNHNS and CDR2 SASEGT. The length of the CDR3 is 13 residues. CDR3 sequence (DNA): TGTGCCAGCTCCCAGTCCTTCTCCTACGAGCAGTACTTC. Translating it yields CASSQSFSYEQYF.

The chain employs TRBV7-9 and TRBJ1-1; 8 bases map to TRBD1. Germline V gene lookup returns CDR1 SEHNR and CDR2 FQNEAQ (reference sequence). The trim removed 4 bases at V and 9 bases at J, leaving 13 bases unmatched. The CDR3 runs to 15 residues. In DNA form, the CDR3 reads TGTGCCAGCAGCTCCTCACGGACAGGGATATCCCAAGCTTTCTTT. Amino acid sequence: CASSSSRTGISQAFF.

The rearrangement uses TRBV7-3 and TRBJ2-3, with unresolved D. CDR1 and CDR2 (germline): SGHTA, FQGTGA. Trimming took off 5 bases at V and 5 bases at J, with 17 bases between the two ends. This CDR3 is built from 15 residues. CDR3 DNA: TGTGCCAGCAGCCCCGGGTCAGTAGAAGGAGATACGCAGTATTTT. Encoded protein: CASSPGSVEGDTQYF.

The chain links TRBV4-2 to TRBJ1-5, with 11 positions matching TRBD1. Looked up from germline, CDR1 is LGHNA and CDR2 is YNFKEQ. This CDR3 contains 16 residues. V was clipped by 4 bases and J by 7 bases; unmatched bases: 9. The CDR3 protein is CASSLKPGQGGQPQHF. The CDR3, as DNA: TGTGCCAGCAGCCTTAAACCGGGACAGGGGGGGCAGCCCCAGCATTTT.

This clone was found once. The chain employs TRBV28 and TRBJ2-7; D may correspond to TRBD1 or TRBD2 (5 bases each). The V gene's germline CDR1 is MDHEN and CDR2 SYDVKM. The CDR3 covers 16 residues. V was shortened by 6 bases and J by 0 bases, with 18 bases between the two germline ends. CDR3 bases: TGTGCCAGCAGCCAAATTGGGACGGCTCCCTCCTACGAGCAGTACTTC. It translates to CASSQIGTAPSYEQYF.

V usage is TRBV19 and J usage is TRBJ2-5; D call uncertain. The CDR3 has 12 residues. The V and J ends lost 4 bases and 6 bases respectively, with 9 bases between them. From germline, CDR1 is LNHDA and CDR2 SQIVND (reference sequence). DNA for the CDR3: TGTGCCAGTAGTAGGGGTTCACAGACCCAGTACTTC. Protein: CASSRGSQTQYF.

V and J are TRBV2 and TRBJ2-1, with TRBD2 identical over 12 bases. The CDR3 is made up of 15 amino acids. V lost 9 bases, J lost 7 bases, and 10 bases stayed unmatched. Germline V lookup: CDR1 SNHLY, CDR2 FYNNEI. CDR3 region: CARARTSGRRNEQFF. The CDR3 nucleotides are TGTGCCAGGGCGCGTACTAGCGGGAGGCGGAATGAGCAGTTCTTC.

This clone was detected a few times. The chain links TRBV6-1 to TRBJ1-1, with D perhaps TRBD1 (5 bases). The CDR3 has 13 amino acids. V lost 8 bases and J 4 bases, leaving 14 bases between the germline ends. Germline CDR1 and CDR2: MNHNS and SASEGT. The CDR3 nucleotides read TGTGCCAGCGATTCCGGGGGGAGCACTGAAGCTTTCTTT. It yields the protein CASDSGGSTEAFF.

The rearrangement links TRBV30 to TRBJ2-3; 7 nucleotides align to TRBD1. V gave up 7 bases and J gave up 0 bases; unmatched junction bases: 10. Germline V gene lookup returns CDR1 GTSNPN and CDR2 SVGIG (reference sequence). This CDR3 has 15 amino acids. CDR3 in DNA: TGTGCCTCTAACAATGACAGGGCGAGCACAGATACGCAGTATTTT. Amino acids: CASNNDRASTDTQYF.

This clone came up a few times. The genes are TRBV6-5 and TRBJ2-7, with D unresolved. Between the trimmed V and J ends, which lost 8 bases and 2 bases, there was a span of 16 bases. Germline V gene sequence: CDR1 MNHEY, CDR2 SVGAGI. This CDR3 spans 14 amino acids. CDR3 protein: CASLLDQAPYEQYF. The CDR3 DNA follows: TGTGCCAGCCTCTTGGACCAGGCTCCCTACGAGCAGTACTTC.